The entry below describes one TCR beta chain. It lacks a known antigen. Per-base qualities were not stored, and no clone one base away is much larger. The germline V gene encodes CDR1 MNHEY and CDR2 SMNVEV (reference sequence). Trimming takes 5 bases from V and 7 bases from J, and the germline ends sit 20 bases apart. From its cysteine to its phenylalanine, the CDR3 spans 16 amino acids. Only CDR3 DNA remains: 48 bases, in frame from the first base. This entry comes from a study of T cell clones after liver transplantation (dated by TCRdb to the late 2010s). At the level of the whole study: The samples were obtained from ITN030ST, a randomized trial that attempted immunosuppression withdrawal within 2 years after liver transplantation. Blood samples were collected pre-transplant, pre-randomization before withdrawal, and post-randomization after either complete withdrawal or failed withdrawal. Three of the eight recipients were HCV-positive; the others were transplanted for non-autoimmune, non-viral indications. After a pre-transplant mixed lymphocyte reaction, TCRbeta sequencing was used to pinpoint donor-reactive T cell clones, which were subsequently tracked in post-transplant blood. As an antigen-independent comparator for the donor-reactive sequences, third party-reactive TCRbeta sequences from pre-transplant MLRs were identified as well. The study cohort included 8 liver transplant recipients, of whom 3 were classified as tolerant and 5 as non-tolerant. The subjects received no induction therapy and were kept on standard immunosuppression until randomization at 12-24 months post-transplant. To count as tolerant, a recipient had to stay completely off immunosuppression for at least one year without liver enzymes climbing beyond twice the upper limit of normal. Study-level results and caveats: Since no allograft tissue specimens were available, donor-reactive T cells may have migrated into the graft instead of being deleted. In two subjects, low numbers of available donor cells limited the measurable donor-reactive repertoire. In 5 of 8 subjects, circulating donor-reactive CD4 TCRbeta sequences decreased significantly after transplant, regardless of tolerance or HCV status. Donor-reactive sequences declined more than third party-reactive ones, suggesting partial antigen-specific deletion unrelated to withdrawal success. The conclusions were preliminary, being limited by small, heterogeneous patient numbers and by non-standardized post-transplant time points. Once repertoire turnover was taken into account, donor-reactive detection showed a significant reduction for CD4 in 7 of 8 subjects and for CD8 in 8 of 8.

Thawed unstimulated PBMCs were stained for CD3, CD4 and CD8 and FACS-sorted into CD3+CD4+ and CD3+CD8+ populations. Randomization to immunosuppression withdrawal applied to every one of the 8 studied subjects. The Qiagen DNeasy Blood and Tissue Kit was used for genomic DNA isolation. Using immunoSEQ, frozen genomic DNA was subjected to high-throughput TCRbeta CDR3 sequencing, a process that included PCR amplification, mapping, bias correction and internal controls. In the authors' own workflow: Productive rearrangements were retained, and unique TCRbeta sequences were defined by the CDR3 nucleotide sequence together with the V and J gene. For classification of a sequence as donor-reactive, at least 5-fold expansion in CFSE-low cells relative to unstimulated pre-transplant cells and a frequency of at least 0.01% were required. Minimum frequency thresholds were set for each subject based on the unstimulated sample with the lowest template count, ensuring at least 90% detection power. Jensen-Shannon divergence between the top 1000 TCRbeta sequences post- versus pre-transplant served as the measure of repertoire turnover. Changes in detection of donor-reactive sequences were assessed with two-sided Fisher's exact tests. In its TCRdb copy, this immuneACCESS table keeps in-frame sequences only and misses some clones. Where compared with another copy, unresolved V genes explain less than half of these, and the others have no known cause. The V and J calls and clone size were taken over from that table, and D and trimming were inferred from the DNA. The sample table shows some 110,000 clones, and approximately 90% are seen once. Around 0.83% of the sample comes from the top ten.

The sequence was obtained from a human patient who received a liver transplant. After a transplant, the graft donor may have provided part of the T cells. The rearrangement combines TRBV27 with TRBJ2-2; TRBD1 is possibly the D segment (6 matching bases). Sequences were derived from CD4+ T cells from blood, sampled 12 months after liver transplant. The nucleotides read TGTGCCAGCAGTGCCTACCCCGGACAGTTTGTCGGGGAGCTGTTTTTT. Its protein is CASSAYPGQFVGELFF.